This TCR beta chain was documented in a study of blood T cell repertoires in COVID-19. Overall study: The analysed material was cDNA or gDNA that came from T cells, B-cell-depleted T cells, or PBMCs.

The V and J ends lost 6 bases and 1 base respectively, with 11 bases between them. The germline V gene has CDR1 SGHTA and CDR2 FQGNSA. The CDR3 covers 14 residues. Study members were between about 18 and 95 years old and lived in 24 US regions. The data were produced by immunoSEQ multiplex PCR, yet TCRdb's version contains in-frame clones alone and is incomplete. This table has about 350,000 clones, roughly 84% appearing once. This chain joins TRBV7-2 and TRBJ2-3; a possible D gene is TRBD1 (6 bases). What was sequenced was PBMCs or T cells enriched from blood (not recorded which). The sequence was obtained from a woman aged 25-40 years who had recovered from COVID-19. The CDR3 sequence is CASSKGQRTDTQYF. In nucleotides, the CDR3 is TGTGCCAGCAGTAAGGGACAACGCACAGATACGCAGTATTTT.